The 2 T cell receptor beta chains reported below all come from one sample, sequenced in a study of T-cell memory formation after mild COVID-19. TCRdb ran MiXCR on the 5' RACE reads and lists one entry per CDR3 protein. The sample carries hundreds of thousands of distinct CDR3 sequences, 28% recorded once. The sample consisted of PBMCs or a T cell subset sorted from them (not recorded which). The source is an adult woman who had mild COVID-19 (a few samples of this study predate the infection). Cell type and time point are not known.

This clonotype was counted between two and nine times. The rearrangement links TRBV7-3 to TRBJ2-2; 9 bases are shared with TRBD2. The germline gives CDR1 SGHTA, CDR2 FQGTGA. The V and J ends lost 1 base and 5 bases, in that order; junction bases with no gene match: 8. This CDR3 is 17 amino acids long. CDR3 sequence: CASSLIAASGITGELFF. The CDR3 nucleotides are TGTGCCAGCAGCTTAATTGCGGCTAGCGGGATTACCGGGGAGCTGTTTTTT.

The chain carries TRBV21-1 and TRBJ2-7; the DNA was not compared with TRBD2, the D call given in the table. TRBV21-1 is listed as a pseudogene. The CDR3 is made up of 16 amino acids. The CDR3 DNA is TGTGCCAGCAGCGGCCGGGACTCGGGCCCCTCCTACGAGCAGTACTTC. It specifies CASSGRDSGPSYEQYF.